This T cell receptor (beta chain) comes out of a study of metastatic and nonmetastatic thyroid tumors. The overall study: Thyroid patients, malignant and benign, had repertoires compared across blood and tumor or nodule tissue.

The length of the CDR3 is 15 residues. Germline CDR1 MNHNS, CDR2 SASEGT. The V gene end was trimmed by 4 bases and the J gene end by 6 bases; junction bases not matched to a gene: 8. Patients had received no treatment of any kind before thyroid surgery. A word on this clone: Its antigen is unknown.

General observations from the study: As reported, TCR beta diversity in blood and tumor was significantly higher in malignant thyroid tumors than in benign nodules.

Per the original methods: For papillary thyroid cancer, a distant-metastasis classifier was constructed from CDR3 differences observed across clinicopathological groups. TCRdb reprocessed the PCR reads using MiXCR. Here the V and J calls rest on TCRdb's processing, not on the authors' analysis. The sample lists some 21,000 clones, 20% to 30% seen once, with approximately 20% in the top ten. The chain carries TRBV6-1 and TRBJ1-2, with TRBD1 matching 10 bases. This sequence was found in a female donor with papillary thyroid cancer or a benign thyroid nodule (not recorded which). Some clones in this sample may be carry-over from other donors' samples. Input material: blood. This chain's CDR3 is CASSGSGTGVNGYTF. The CDR3, as DNA: TGTGCCAGCAGTGGATCCGGGACAGGGGTTAATGGCTACACCTTC.